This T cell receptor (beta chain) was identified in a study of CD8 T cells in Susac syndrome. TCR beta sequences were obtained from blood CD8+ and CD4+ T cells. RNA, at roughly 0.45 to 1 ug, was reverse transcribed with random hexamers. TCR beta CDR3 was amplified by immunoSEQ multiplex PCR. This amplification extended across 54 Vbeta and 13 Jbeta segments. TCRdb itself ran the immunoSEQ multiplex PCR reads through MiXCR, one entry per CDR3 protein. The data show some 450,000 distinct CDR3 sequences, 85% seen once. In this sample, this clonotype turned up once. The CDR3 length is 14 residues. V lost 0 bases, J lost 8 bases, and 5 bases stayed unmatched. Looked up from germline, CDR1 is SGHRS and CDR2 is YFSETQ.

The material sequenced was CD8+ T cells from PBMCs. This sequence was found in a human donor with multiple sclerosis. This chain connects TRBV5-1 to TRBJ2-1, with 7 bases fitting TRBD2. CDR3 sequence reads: CASSLGLAVDEQFF. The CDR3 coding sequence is TGCGCCAGCAGCTTGGGGCTAGCGGTGGATGAGCAGTTCTTC.